This T cell receptor (beta chain) was observed in a study of blood T cell repertoires in COVID-19. The CDR3 is 16 amino acids. CDR1 is LNHNV and CDR2 is YYDKDF in the germline V gene (reference sequence). Trimming at V came to 8 bases and at J to 2 bases, leaving 11 bases not matched to a gene. Clones were sequenced by immunoSEQ multiplex PCR, and TCRdb holds only the in-frame ones, with some missing. The table records about 320,000 clones, more than 90% of them present only once. The receptor comes from a man aged 60 to 75 who had recovered from COVID-19. The rearrangement uses TRBV15 and TRBJ2-3; 9 nucleotides match TRBD2. Material: PBMCs or T cells enriched from blood (not recorded which). CDR3 protein: CATRPGLAALTDTQYF. In nucleotides, the CDR3 is TGTGCCACCCGTCCGGGACTAGCAGCACTCACAGATACGCAGTATTTT.